Shown below are 30 T cell receptor beta chains from a single sample sequenced in a study of blood T cell repertoires in COVID-19. The data were produced by immunoSEQ multiplex PCR, yet TCRdb's version contains in-frame clones alone and is incomplete. In the table there are around 46,000 clones, approximately 90% of which are singletons. Sequenced material: PBMCs or T cells enriched from blood (not recorded which). The receptors shown here come from a woman in her fifties or sixties who had recovered from COVID-19.

This chain uses TRBV29-1 with TRBJ2-5, with D maybe TRBD2 (6 bases). CDR3 length equals 13 residues. Germline lookup yields CDR1 SQVTM and CDR2 ANQGSEA. V was trimmed by 3 bases and J by 9 bases, leaving 17 bases between them. The CDR3 reads CSVDSGLPKAQYF. The CDR3 nucleotides read TGCAGCGTTGATAGCGGACTTCCGAAGGCCCAGTACTTC.

The J gene is TRBJ2-1, the V gene TRBV25-1; no clear D. CDR3 length: 14 residues. V lost 5 bases, J lost 0 bases, and 8 bases lay in between. CDR1 and CDR2 from the germline V gene are MGHDK and SYGVNS. CDR3 sequence (DNA): TGTGCCAGCAGTCACACAGACTCCTACAATGAGCAGTTCTTC. This translates into CASSHTDSYNEQFF.

The chain combines TRBV4-1 with TRBJ2-1, with D uncertain. Trimming shortened V by 1 base and J by 4 bases, and 8 bases separated the two germline ends. The CDR3 covers 14 residues. CDR1 is MGHRA and CDR2 is YSYEKL in the germline V gene. CDR3 protein: CASSQGFSYNEQFF. CDR3 DNA sequence: TGCGCCAGCAGCCAAGGCTTCAGTTACAATGAGCAGTTCTTC.

This chain uses TRBV6-5 with TRBJ2-7; 8 nucleotides match TRBD2. The V gene end was trimmed by 4 bases and the J gene end by 4 bases; junction bases not matched to a gene: 6. From germline, CDR1 is MNHEY and CDR2 SVGAGI. This CDR3 is 14 amino acids long. CDR3 nucleotides: TGTGCCAGCAGTTTCACTAGCGGCCGGTACGAGCAGTACTTC. It encodes CASSFTSGRYEQYF.

The gene calls are TRBV2 and TRBJ1-1; maybe TRBD1 (5 bases). This CDR3 is built from 15 residues. Trimming pared 1 base from V and 4 bases from J, leaving 13 bases between. Per the germline V gene, CDR1 is SNHLY and CDR2 is FYNNEI. CDR3 residues: CASSEGQLRGTEAFF. CDR3 DNA sequence: TGTGCCAGCAGTGAAGGACAGCTCCGTGGCACTGAAGCTTTCTTT.

The chain links TRBV15 to TRBJ2-1, with 9 bases identical to TRBD2. This CDR3 is 18 amino acids long. J was trimmed by 8 bases and V by 0 bases; bases with no gene match: 14. Germline-derived CDR1 and CDR2 are LNHNV and YYDKDF (reference sequence). CDR3 coding DNA: TGTGCCACCAGCAGAGATGGTTCCCCCGGGACTAGCATCGATGAGCAGTTCTTC. Protein: CATSRDGSPGTSIDEQFF.

The V gene is TRBV19, the J gene TRBJ2-6; weak D call: TRBD1 (6 bases). This CDR3 is built from 15 residues. Germline CDR1 reads LNHDA; CDR2 reads SQIVND (reference sequence). Trimming took off 5 bases at V and 2 bases at J, with 10 bases between the two ends. CDR3 sequence reads: CASSVAGAGANVLTF. CDR3 nucleotides: TGTGCCAGTAGTGTCGCAGGGGCTGGGGCCAACGTCCTGACTTTC.

The rearrangement links TRBV18 to TRBJ2-1, with 11 bases lining up with TRBD2. This CDR3 is 15 amino acids long. Germline loops: CDR1 KGHSH, CDR2 LQKENI. Trimming took 2 bases from V and 4 from J; bases not matched to a gene: 1. In DNA form, the CDR3 reads TGTGCCAGCTCACCAGCTAGCGGGGGGTACAATGAGCAGTTCTTC. It encodes CASSPASGGYNEQFF.

J is TRBJ1-3 and V is TRBV4-3; the match to TRBD1 covers 9 bases. This CDR3 region has 17 residues. V shed 3 bases and J 4 bases; nucleotides not matched to a gene: 10. Germline V CDR1 and CDR2: LGHNA, YSLEER. Here the CDR3 reads CASSHVTGGSDGNTIYF. The DNA of the CDR3 is TGCGCCAGCAGCCATGTTACAGGGGGCTCGGACGGAAACACCATATATTTT.

This CDR3 is CASSVEAGGLAKNIQYF. For the CDR3, the DNA is TGTGCCAGCAGCGTAGAGGCGGGGGGGCTAGCCAAAAACATTCAGTACTTC. The chain couples TRBV9 to TRBJ2-4; 9 bases are shared with TRBD2. Germline CDR1 and CDR2: SGDLS and YYNGEE. The trim removed 0 bases at V and 0 bases at J, leaving 4 bases unmatched. This CDR3 contains 17 residues. The variable domain in full, completed from reference TRBV9 and TRBJ2-4, reads DSGVTQTPKHLITATGQRVTLRCSPRSGDLSVYWYQQSLDQGLQFLIQYYNGEERAKGNILERFSAQQFPDLHSELNLSSLELGDSALYFCASSVEAGGLAKNIQYFGAGTRLSVL.

For the CDR3, the DNA is TGTGCCAGCAGCACACAGGGGGCTCAGCCCCAGCATTTT. It is translated as CASSTQGAQPQHF. This chain links TRBV7-2 with TRBJ1-5, with TRBD1 matching 9 bases. The trim removed 5 bases at V and 6 bases at J, leaving 2 bases unmatched. This CDR3 comprises 13 residues. The germline V gene has CDR1 SGHTA and CDR2 FQGNSA.

This chain connects TRBV3-1 (or the pseudogene TRBV3-2) to TRBJ2-5; 9 bases agree with TRBD2. This CDR3 is built from 17 residues. J lost 7 bases, V lost 0 bases, and 12 bases had no gene match. From germline, CDR1 is LGHDT and CDR2 YNNKEL (reference sequence). The CDR3 loop is CASSQEEAAGGPATQYF. The CDR3 DNA sequence: TGTGCCAGCAGCCAAGAAGAGGCAGCGGGAGGTCCGGCGACCCAGTACTTC.

The chain links TRBV19 to TRBJ1-1; D is unresolved. The CDR3 runs to 14 residues. The V gene lost 6 bases and the J gene lost 0 bases, with 11 bases spanning the gap. CDR1 and CDR2 from the germline V gene are LNHDA and SQIVND (reference sequence). The CDR3 reads CASSQNNLNTEAFF. DNA of the CDR3: TGTGCCAGTAGCCAAAATAACTTGAACACTGAAGCTTTCTTT.

The V gene is TRBV19, the J gene TRBJ1-5, with 8 positions matching TRBD1. CDR3 length equals 15 residues. The germline gives CDR1 LNHDA, CDR2 SQIVND (reference sequence). J lost 6 bases, V lost 5 bases, and 9 bases had no gene match. DNA for the CDR3: TGTGCCAGTAGTGGGGTTGGACAGGGTGGTCAGCCCCAGCATTTT. This translates into CASSGVGQGGQPQHF.

This CDR3 reads CASSQELSGSYNEQFF. DNA for the CDR3: TGTGCCAGCAGCCAAGAGTTGAGCGGGAGCTACAATGAGCAGTTCTTC. The rearrangement joins TRBV4-2 to TRBJ2-1; 8 nucleotides align to TRBD2. Germline loops: CDR1 LGHNA, CDR2 YNFKEQ. The CDR3 contains 16 residues. The J segment lost 3 bases and the V segment lost 0 bases, leaving 4 bases of the junction unmatched.

This clone was found once. This sample also contains other DNA sequences that code for the same CDR3. The chain joins TRBV28 to TRBJ2-7; maybe TRBD1 (6 bases). The germline V gene has CDR1 MDHEN and CDR2 SYDVKM. V lost 3 bases, J lost 0 bases, and 9 bases lay in between. The length of the CDR3 is 14 residues. In DNA, the CDR3 is TGTGCCAGCAGTTTGACAGGTAGCTCCTACGAGCAGTACTTC. It encodes CASSLTGSSYEQYF.

The rearrangement links TRBV15 to TRBJ1-5; D remains ambiguous. The germline CDR1 and CDR2 sequences are LNHNV and YYDKDF (reference sequence). The CDR3 covers 12 residues. With 5 bases removed from V and 6 bases from J, the gap between germline ends came to 8 bases. Written as DNA, the CDR3 is TGTGCCACCAGCCCCTACCTTCAGCCCCAGCATTTT. Protein: CATSPYLQPQHF.

The chain links TRBV11-2 to TRBJ2-1; D remains ambiguous. The length of the CDR3 is 13 residues. V was clipped by 0 bases and J by 10 bases, with 10 bases between them. In germline, CDR1 is SGHAT, CDR2 FQNNGV. CDR3 nucleotides: TGTGCCAGCAGCTTAGATTTTTACCGGGAGCAGTTCTTC. Translating it yields CASSLDFYREQFF.

V and J are TRBV23-1 and TRBJ1-1; 8 bases are a match to TRBD1. TRBV23-1 has ORF status, its function being uncertain. The CDR3 spans 18 residues. V shed 0 bases and J 0 bases; nucleotides not matched to a gene: 9. The CDR3 loop is CASSQSPTRGPMNTEAFF. As DNA, the CDR3 is TGCGCCAGCAGTCAATCCCCCACCAGGGGGCCAATGAACACTGAAGCTTTCTTT.

This chain connects TRBV27 to TRBJ1-5; TRBD1 matches 8 bases. The CDR3 spans 15 residues. Germline CDR1 reads MNHEY; CDR2 reads SMNVEV (reference sequence). V was clipped by 6 bases and J by 0 bases; unmatched bases: 4. CDR3 region: CASRPTGGSNQPQHF. CDR3 sequence (DNA): TGTGCCAGCAGGCCAACAGGGGGTAGCAATCAGCCCCAGCATTTT.

V is TRBV4-1 and J is TRBJ2-7; D perhaps matches TRBD1 (6 bases). Looked up from germline, CDR1 is MGHRA and CDR2 is YSYEKL. V was pared by 1 base and J by 3 bases, with 13 bases between. The CDR3 consists of 15 residues. The CDR3: CASSQGGQGYYEQYF. As DNA, the CDR3 is TGCGCCAGCAGCCAAGGCGGCCAGGGGTACTACGAGCAGTACTTC.

Comment on this clone: This likely comes from a read error, as the CDR3 has no conserved phenylalanine or tryptophan at its end. The DNA is left out, because the CDR3 cannot be placed on it with certainty; the CDR3 is given as TCRdb lists it. This chain uses TRBV5-4 with TRBJ1-2. The CDR3 length equals 9 residues, ends included. CDR1 and CDR2 (germline): SGHNT, YYREEE (reference sequence). The CDR3 sequence: CAPWVGGAL.

The chain joins TRBV11-2 to TRBJ2-3; D possibly corresponds to TRBD2 (5 bases). The CDR3 contains 14 residues. Germline-derived CDR1 and CDR2 are SGHAT and FQNNGV. V dropped 5 bases and J dropped 1 base, with 10 bases sitting between them. CDR3 sequence: CASSPTRGTDTQYF. The CDR3 DNA follows: TGTGCCAGCAGCCCGACGCGGGGCACAGATACGCAGTATTTT.

The chain employs TRBV7-2 and TRBJ2-1, with 12 bases lining up with TRBD2. The germline V gene encodes CDR1 SGHTA and CDR2 FQGNSA. The ends lost 2 bases at V and 7 bases at J; junction bases unmatched: 6. The CDR3 has 16 residues. In DNA, the CDR3 is TGTGCCAGCAGCTTATGGACTAGCGGGAAGGGAAATGAGCAGTTCTTC. Protein: CASSLWTSGKGNEQFF. Combining the CDR3 with reference TRBV7-2 and TRBJ2-1 gives the whole variable domain GAGVSQSPSNKVTEKGKDVELRCDPISGHTALYWYRQSLGQGLEFLIYFQGNSAPDKSGLPSDRFSAERTGGSVSTLTIQRTQQEDSAVYLCASSLWTSGKGNEQFFGPGTRLTVL.

The rearrangement links TRBV27 to TRBJ2-3; perhaps TRBD1 as D (5 bases). This CDR3 is 15 amino acids long. V was pared by 3 bases and J by 1 base, with 11 bases between. Germline CDR1 MNHEY, CDR2 SMNVEV (reference sequence). The CDR3 loop reads CASSFRQRGTDTQYF. The DNA for the CDR3 is TGTGCCAGCAGTTTTCGACAGAGAGGCACAGATACGCAGTATTTT.

The chain has TRBV7-9 and TRBJ2-5; D is possibly TRBD1 (6 bases). The CDR3 runs 15 residues. Germline CDR1 is SEHNR and CDR2 is FQNEAQ (reference sequence). Trimming took 2 bases from V and 2 from J, leaving 12 bases between them. In DNA form, the CDR3 reads TGTGCCAGCAGCTTATACGGGACACATCAAGAGACCCAGTACTTC. Translated, it gives CASSLYGTHQETQYF.

The chain uses TRBV3-1 (or the pseudogene TRBV3-2) and TRBJ1-3, with TRBD1 identical over 8 bases. Germline V gene lookup returns CDR1 LGHDT and CDR2 YNNKEL (reference sequence). CDR3 length: 18 amino acids. V lost 3 bases and J lost 4; bases outside the gene matches: 14. The CDR3 bases are TGTGCCAGCAGCCATCCCATGGGCACCAGGGGGCAAGGAAACACCATATATTTT. This translates into CASSHPMGTRGQGNTIYF.

CDR3 DNA sequence: TGTGCCAGCAGCCATGGGGACAGGGGGGATACCGGTCCACCCCTCCACTTT. This codes for CASSHGDRGDTGPPLHF. This rearrangement joins TRBV3-1 (or the pseudogene TRBV3-2) to TRBJ1-6, with TRBD1 matching 11 bases. The CDR3 is made up of 17 amino acids. The germline V gene has CDR1 LGHDT and CDR2 YNNKEL (reference sequence). The junction had 12 bases not matched to a gene; V was cut back by 3 bases and J by 11 bases.

The V call is TRBV11-2, the J call TRBJ2-1; possibly TRBD2 for D (5 bases). Trimming cost V 5 bases and J 14 bases, with 13 bases left between them. The CDR3 consists of 11 residues. Germline CDR1 is SGHAT and CDR2 is FQNNGV. Here the CDR3 reads CASSVGGFEFF. The DNA of the CDR3 is TGTGCCAGCAGCGTAGGAGGTTTCGAGTTCTTC.

V gene TRBV2 combines with J gene TRBJ1-1; the D is unclear. The CDR3 consists of 13 residues. V dropped 5 bases and J dropped 1 base, with 8 bases sitting between them. Germline lookup yields CDR1 SNHLY and CDR2 FYNNEI. The CDR3 region is CASSRRENTEAFF. For the CDR3, the DNA is TGTGCCAGCAGTCGCCGGGAGAACACTGAAGCTTTCTTT. The full variable domain, with the rest looked up from reference TRBV2 and TRBJ1-1, is EPEVTQTPSHQVTQMGQEVILRCVPISNHLYFYWYRQILGQKVEFLVSFYNNEISEKSEIFDDQFSVERPDGSNFTLKIRSTKLEDSAMYFCASSRRENTEAFFGQGTRLTVV.